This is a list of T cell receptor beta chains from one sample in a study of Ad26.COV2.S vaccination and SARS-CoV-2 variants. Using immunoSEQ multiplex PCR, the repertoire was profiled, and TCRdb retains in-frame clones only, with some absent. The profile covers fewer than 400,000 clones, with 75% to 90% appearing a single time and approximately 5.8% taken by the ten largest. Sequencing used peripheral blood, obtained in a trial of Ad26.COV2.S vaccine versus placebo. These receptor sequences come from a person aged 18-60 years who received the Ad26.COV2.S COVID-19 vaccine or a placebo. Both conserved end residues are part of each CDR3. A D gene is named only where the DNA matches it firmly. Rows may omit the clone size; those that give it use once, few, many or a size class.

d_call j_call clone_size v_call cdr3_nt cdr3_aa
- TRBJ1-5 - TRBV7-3 TGTGCCAGCAGCCAGCCGCGACCACATCAGCCCCAGCATTTT CASSQPRPHQPQHF
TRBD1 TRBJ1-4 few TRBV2 TGTGCCAGCAGCCCCGACAGGGATGAGGAAAAACTGTTTTTT CASSPDRDEEKLFF
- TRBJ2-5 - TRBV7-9 TGTGCCAGCAGCTTAGCTCGAGGGCCCGGAGGAGAGACCCAGTACTTC CASSLARGPGGETQYF
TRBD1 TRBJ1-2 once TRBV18 TGTGCCAGCTCACCCCCGGTTGGGACAGAAAACTATGGCTACACCTTC CASSPPVGTENYGYTF
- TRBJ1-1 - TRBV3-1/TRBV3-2 TGTGCCAGCAGCCAAGAATTCGGGAACACTGAAGCTTTCTTT CASSQEFGNTEAFF
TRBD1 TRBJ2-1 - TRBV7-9 TGTGCCAGCAGCTTAGCCGGACAGGGGGCTCGTGAGCAGTTCTTC CASSLAGQGAREQFF
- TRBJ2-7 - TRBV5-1 TGCGCCAGCAGCTGGGCCCCAACCAACGAGCAGTACTTC CASSWAPTNEQYF
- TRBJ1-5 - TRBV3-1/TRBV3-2 TGTGCCAGCAGCCAAGTCAATCAGGCATCCCAGCCCCAGCATTTT CASSQVNQASQPQHF
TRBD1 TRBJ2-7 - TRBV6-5 TGTGCCAGCGGACCCGACAGGGCAGGGTCCTACGAGCAGTACTTC CASGPDRAGSYEQYF
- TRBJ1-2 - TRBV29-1 TGCAGCGTAGACGGGCCGGTTGATAACTATGGCTACACCTTC CSVDGPVDNYGYTF
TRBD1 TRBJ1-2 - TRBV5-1 TGCGCCAGCAGCTTTCGACAGGGGCCAGAGTATGGCTACACCTTC CASSFRQGPEYGYTF
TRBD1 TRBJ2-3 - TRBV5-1 TGCGCCAGCAGCGGGGGACAGTCTACAGATACGCAGTATTTT CASSGGQSTDTQYF
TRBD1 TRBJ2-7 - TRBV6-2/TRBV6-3 TGTGCCAGCAGTTCGACAGGGGGCACCAGGGGTGAGCAGTACTTC CASSSTGGTRGEQYF
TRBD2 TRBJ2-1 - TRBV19 TGTGCCAGTAGTATGGAAGCGGGAGAGCAGTTCTTC CASSMEAGEQFF
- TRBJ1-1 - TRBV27 TGTGCCAGCAGTTTAAGGTTAGGGCTGAACACTGAAGCTTTCTTT CASSLRLGLNTEAFF
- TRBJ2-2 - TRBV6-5 TGTGCCAGCAGTTTCCATAACTTGAGGGGGGAGCTGTTTTTT CASSFHNLRGELFF
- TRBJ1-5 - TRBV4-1 TGCGCCAGCAGCCAAGAAGGGAGGGGCAATCAGCCCCAGCATTTT CASSQEGRGNQPQHF
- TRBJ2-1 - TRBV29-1 TGCAGCGTTCGTGGGCTCTATCCGCGCTACAATGAGCAGTTCTTC CSVRGLYPRYNEQFF
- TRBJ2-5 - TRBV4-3 TGCGCCAGCAGCCAACTCCTGGATCAAGAGACCCAGTACTTC CASSQLLDQETQYF
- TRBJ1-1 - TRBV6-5 TGTGCCAGCAGTTCCCCTCAGGGCATTAGAAACACTGAAGCTTTCTTT CASSSPQGIRNTEAFF
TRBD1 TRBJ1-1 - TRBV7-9 TGTGCCAGCAGTTCAGGGGGGAACACTGAAGCTTTCTTT CASSSGGNTEAFF
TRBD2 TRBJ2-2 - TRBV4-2 TGTGCCAGCAGCCAAGTAGAACTAGCGGGTATCGGGGAGCTGTTTTTT CASSQVELAGIGELFF
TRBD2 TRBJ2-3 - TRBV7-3 TGTGCCAGCAGCTTAACTCGAGGGCAGTTAGGACTAGCGGGAGTTGGTACGCAGTATTTT CASSLTRGQLGLAGVGTQYF
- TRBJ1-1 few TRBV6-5 TGTGCCAGCAGCTATCATACGAACACTGAAGCTTTCTTT CASSYHTNTEAFF
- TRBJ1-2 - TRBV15 TGTGCCACCAGCCGAACAGGGCTCGACTATGGCTACACCTTC CATSRTGLDYGYTF
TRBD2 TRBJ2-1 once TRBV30 TGTGCCTGGAGTATTAGCGGGATGCAGCGGTTCTTC CAWSISGMQRFF
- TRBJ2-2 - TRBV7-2 TGTGCCAGCAGCCCCCTAACCACCGGGGAGCTGTTTTTT CASSPLTTGELFF
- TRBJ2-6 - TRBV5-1 TGCGCCAGCAGCTTGGTTCTCTCTGGGGCCAACGTCCTGACTTTC CASSLVLSGANVLTF
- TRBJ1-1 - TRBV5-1 TGCGCCAGCAGCTTTGAAGGTCACACTGAAGCTTTCTTT CASSFEGHTEAFF
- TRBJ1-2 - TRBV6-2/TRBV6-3 TGTGCCAGCAGTTTAATTCGTGCTAGTTATGGCTACACCTTC CASSLIRASYGYTF
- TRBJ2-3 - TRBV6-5 TGTGCCAGCAGTTGGTCTAGCGGCACAGATACGCAGTATTTT CASSWSSGTDTQYF
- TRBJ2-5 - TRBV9 TGTGCCAGCAGCGTTAATATCCAAGTGCCCGGGGAGGAGACCCAGTACTTC CASSVNIQVPGEETQYF
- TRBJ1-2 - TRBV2 TGTGCCAGCTCCGGGGAGGGTTCAGGCTACACCTTC CASSGEGSGYTF
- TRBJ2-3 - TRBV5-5 TGTGCCAGCTCCGGCCCCTTAGGCACAGATACGCAGTATTTT CASSGPLGTDTQYF
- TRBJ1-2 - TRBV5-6 TGTGCCAGCAGCATCGGACAGTATGGCTACACCTTC CASSIGQYGYTF
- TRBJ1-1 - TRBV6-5 TGTGCCAGCAGTTATACCGGGGGCGTTCGTTCTGAAGCTTTCTTT CASSYTGGVRSEAFF
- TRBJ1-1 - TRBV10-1 TGCGCCAGCAGTGAGGACGGGGTTCGAACTGAAGCTTTCTTT CASSEDGVRTEAFF
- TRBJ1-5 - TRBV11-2 TGTGCCAGCAGCTTAGGTCAAAATAGCAATCAGCCCCAGCATTTT CASSLGQNSNQPQHF
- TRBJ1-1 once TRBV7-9 TGTGCCAGCAGCTTCGCAGGGTTGGGGAACACTGAAGCTTTCTTT CASSFAGLGNTEAFF
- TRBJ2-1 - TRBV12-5 TGTGCTAGTGGCCCAAATGATGAGCAGTTCTTC CASGPNDEQFF
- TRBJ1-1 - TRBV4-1 TGCGCCAGCAGCCAACCCCTACGGGCTTCCCAAGAAGCTTTCTTT CASSQPLRASQEAFF
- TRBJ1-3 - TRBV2 TGTGCCAGCAGTGATCAGGGTGTGAACACCATATATTTT CASSDQGVNTIYF
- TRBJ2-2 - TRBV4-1 TGCGCCAGCAGGGGCGGGACGCTGAACACCGGGGAGCTGTTTTTT CASRGGTLNTGELFF
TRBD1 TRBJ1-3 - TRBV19 TGTGCCAGTATTATCGACTCCGGGACAGGGTCTGGAAACACCATATATTTT CASIIDSGTGSGNTIYF
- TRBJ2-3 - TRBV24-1 TGTGCCACCAGTGATCAAACGGGTACGCAGTATTTT CATSDQTGTQYF